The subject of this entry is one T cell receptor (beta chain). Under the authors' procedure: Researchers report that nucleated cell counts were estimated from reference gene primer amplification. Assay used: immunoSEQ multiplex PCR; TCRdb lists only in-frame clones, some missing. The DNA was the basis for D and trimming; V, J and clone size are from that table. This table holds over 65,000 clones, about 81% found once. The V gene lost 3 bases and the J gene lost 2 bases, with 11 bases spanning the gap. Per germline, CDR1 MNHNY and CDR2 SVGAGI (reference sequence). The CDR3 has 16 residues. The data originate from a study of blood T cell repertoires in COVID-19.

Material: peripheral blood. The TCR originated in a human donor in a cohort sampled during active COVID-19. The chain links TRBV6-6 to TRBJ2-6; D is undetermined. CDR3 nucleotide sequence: TGTGCCAGCAGTTATGAGTCCGCCACTGGGGCCAACGTCCTGACTTTC. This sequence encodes CASSYESATGANVLTF.